This T cell receptor (beta chain) emerged from a study of shared clonotypes between healthy human individuals. At the level of the study: Each donor had three CD4 naive, three CD4 memory, two CD8 naive and one CD8 memory plate.

Clones were sequenced by immunoSEQ multiplex PCR, and TCRdb holds only the in-frame ones, with some missing. The data show approximately 1,000,000 clones, roughly 80% seen once. With 1 base removed from V and 9 bases from J, the gap between germline ends came to 15 bases. This CDR3 comprises 14 residues. Germline V gene sequence: CDR1 LGHNA, CDR2 YSLEER. With respect to this clone: Its antigen remains unidentified.

Healthy and HIV-negative, the adult donors had no recent acute infections or vaccinations. Study-wide results and limits: Compared with memory subsets, naive subsets generally had larger estimated richness. Some clonotypes were shared by all four sorted-subset donors, while others were not shared. The non-shared ones had lower generation probabilities than the shared ones.

The sequence was collected from a man aged 18 to 30 in good health. Some clones in this sample may be carry-over from other donors' samples. The rearrangement links TRBV4-3 to TRBJ1-2; D is unresolved. The source material was memory CD4+ T cells from PBMCs. Documented subset: CD45RA-negative fraction. CDR3: CASSQGRQDERYTF. The CDR3 DNA reads as TGCGCCAGCAGCCAAGGAAGGCAGGATGAGCGCTACACCTTC.